The next 9 T cell receptor beta chains were all read from a single sample in a study of T cell repertoires in cytomegalovirus infection. TCRdb used MiXCR to reprocess the reads, holding one entry per CDR3 protein. Of 800,000 to 950,000 distinct CDR3 sequences listed, roughly 33% were seen once; the top ten hold around 12%. Their target antigens are unknown. This specimen was cultured CD8+ T cells from PBMCs, taken from culture after CMV antigen stimulation. Receptors were obtained from a human donor in good health (CMV status not recorded). Some clones in this sample may be carry-over from other donors' samples.

This chain uses TRBV3-1 with TRBJ2-5; TRBD1 agrees at 7 bases. CDR3 size: 15 residues. Losses at the gene ends were 7 bases for V and 5 bases for J; bases not matched to a gene: 13. Germline CDR1 LGHDT, CDR2 YNNKEL (reference sequence). The CDR3 nucleotides read TGTGCCAGCAAATTCTCATTCGGGACAGATGAGACCCAGTACTTC. This codes for CASKFSFGTDETQYF.

This clonotype was detected a few times. The V call is TRBV27, the J call TRBJ2-5; 10 bases align to TRBD1. Germline assignment: CDR1 MNHEY and CDR2 SMNVEV (reference sequence). The CDR3 is 14 amino acids. V shed 3 bases, J shed 7 bases, and the junction held 5 bases outside the gene matches. The CDR3 sequence is CASSLGTGVGTQYF. The CDR3 DNA reads as TGTGCCAGCAGTTTGGGGACAGGGGTGGGGACCCAGTACTTC.

This clonotype was counted a few times. V usage is TRBV10-1 and J usage is TRBJ2-7; 8 nucleotides match TRBD1. V lost 3 bases and J lost 3; bases outside the gene matches: 7. Germline CDR1 and CDR2: WNHNN and SYGVQD (reference sequence). The CDR3 is 15 amino acids. The CDR3 protein is CASSDYRDRRYEQYF. The CDR3 DNA sequence: TGCGCCAGCAGTGATTACCGGGACAGGCGCTACGAGCAGTACTTC.

V usage is TRBV19 and J usage is TRBJ2-7; D remains ambiguous. The length of the CDR3 is 13 residues. CDR1 LNHDA and CDR2 SQIVND come from the germline V gene (reference sequence). Trimming shortened V by 3 bases and J by 2 bases, and 8 bases separated the two germline ends. The CDR3 sequence: CASSMAPTYEQYF. CDR3 in DNA: TGTGCCAGTAGTATGGCGCCGACCTACGAGCAGTACTTC.

This chain connects TRBV27 to TRBJ1-1; D is unclear. With 5 bases removed from V and 0 bases from J, the gap between germline ends came to 13 bases. Germline V lookup: CDR1 MNHEY, CDR2 SMNVEV (reference sequence). CDR3 length: 15 amino acids. DNA of the CDR3: TGTGCCAGCAGTCCTCTGGGAGGGATGAACACTGAAGCTTTCTTT. Residues: CASSPLGGMNTEAFF.

This clonotype was seen only a few times. This chain links TRBV12-3 or TRBV12-4 with TRBJ2-3; 8 bases line up with TRBD2. The CDR3 is 15 residues long. The J segment lost 4 bases and the V segment lost 0 bases, leaving 3 bases of the junction unmatched. The CDR3 bases are TGTGCCAGCAGTTTAGCCGGGGGGGCAGCAGATACGCAGTATTTT. Amino acids: CASSLAGGAADTQYF.

This clonotype was counted only a few times. This rearrangement joins TRBV4-1 to TRBJ2-7, with D possibly matching TRBD1 (6 bases). CDR1 MGHRA and CDR2 YSYEKL come from the germline V gene. This CDR3 has 17 residues. V shed 1 base and J shed 0 bases, with 16 bases lying between them. The CDR3 region is CASSQGSWDTSSYEQYF. In DNA, the CDR3 is TGCGCCAGCAGCCAAGGGAGCTGGGACACGAGCTCCTACGAGCAGTACTTC.

The chain has TRBV19 and TRBJ2-7; no firm D call. CDR1 LNHDA and CDR2 SQIVND come from the germline V gene (reference sequence). The CDR3 is 14 residues long. Trimming left V 1 base short and J 3 bases short, with 10 bases between. CDR3 nucleotides: TGTGCCAGTAGTATAGGAGACACGGACTACGAGCAGTACTTC. As protein: CASSIGDTDYEQYF.

This clonotype was seen only a few times. The rearrangement uses TRBV7-9 and TRBJ2-7, with a possible D match to TRBD2 (6 bases). V lost 2 bases to trimming and J lost 7 bases, with 9 bases between them. The CDR3 loop spans 12 amino acids. Germline-derived CDR1 and CDR2 are SEHNR and FQNEAQ (reference sequence). The CDR3 DNA sequence: TGTGCCAGCAGCTTAACTAGCCGGGAGCAGTACTTC. Amino acid sequence: CASSLTSREQYF.